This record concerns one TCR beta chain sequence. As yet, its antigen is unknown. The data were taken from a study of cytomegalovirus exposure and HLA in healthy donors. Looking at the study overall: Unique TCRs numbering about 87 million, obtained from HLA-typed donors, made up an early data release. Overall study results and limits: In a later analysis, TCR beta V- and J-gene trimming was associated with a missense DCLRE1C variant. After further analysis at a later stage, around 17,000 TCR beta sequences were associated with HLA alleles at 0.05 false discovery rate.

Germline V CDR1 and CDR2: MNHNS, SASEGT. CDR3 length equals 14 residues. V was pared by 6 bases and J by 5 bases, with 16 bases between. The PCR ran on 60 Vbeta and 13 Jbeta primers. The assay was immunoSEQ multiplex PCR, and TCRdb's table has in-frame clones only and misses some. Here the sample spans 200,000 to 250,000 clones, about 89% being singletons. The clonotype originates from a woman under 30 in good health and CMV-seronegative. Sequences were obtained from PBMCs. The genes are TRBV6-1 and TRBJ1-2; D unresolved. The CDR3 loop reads CASRRGGPGYGYTF. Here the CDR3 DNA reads TGTGCCAGCAGGCGAGGAGGGCCGGGATATGGCTACACCTTC.